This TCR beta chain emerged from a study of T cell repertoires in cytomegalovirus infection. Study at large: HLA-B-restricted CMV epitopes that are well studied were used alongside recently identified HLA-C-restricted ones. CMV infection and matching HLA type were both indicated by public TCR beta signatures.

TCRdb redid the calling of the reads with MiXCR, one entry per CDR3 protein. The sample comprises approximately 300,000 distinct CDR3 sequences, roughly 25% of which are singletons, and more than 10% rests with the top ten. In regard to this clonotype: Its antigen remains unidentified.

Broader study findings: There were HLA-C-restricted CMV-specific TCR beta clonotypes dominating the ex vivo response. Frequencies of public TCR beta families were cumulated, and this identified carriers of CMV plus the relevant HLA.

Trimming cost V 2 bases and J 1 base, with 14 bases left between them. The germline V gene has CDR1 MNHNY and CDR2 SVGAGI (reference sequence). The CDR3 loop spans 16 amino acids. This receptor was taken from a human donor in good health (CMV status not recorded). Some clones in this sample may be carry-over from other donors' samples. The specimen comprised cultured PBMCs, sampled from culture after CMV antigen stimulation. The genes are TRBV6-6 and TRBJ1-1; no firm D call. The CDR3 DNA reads TGTGCCAGCAGTTACCTCCCAGGACCCAGGAACACTGAAGCTTTCTTT. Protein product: CASSYLPGPRNTEAFF.